The rows below give T cell receptor beta chains drawn from one sample of a study of blood T cell repertoires in COVID-19. The repertoire was sequenced with immunoSEQ multiplex PCR; TCRdb's copy has only in-frame clones and lacks some. The profile shows 150,000 to 200,000 clones, 82% of them singletons. Specimen: peripheral blood. These receptor sequences come from a woman between 65 and 79 years old with acute or convalescent COVID-19. The CDR3 runs from the conserved cysteine through the conserved F or W. Each record gives: clone size, V gene, J gene, D gene, CDR3 DNA, CDR3 protein. A D gene is named only where the DNA matches it firmly. For some rows the clone size is stated as once, few or many, or as a class when expanded; others skip it.

clone size: .
V gene: TRBV6-5
J gene: TRBJ1-2
D gene: .
CDR3 DNA: TGTGCCAGCACCAGGGGTCAGGGGAAAGGTGGCTACACCTTC
CDR3 protein: CASTRGQGKGGYTF

clone size: .
V gene: TRBV4-3
J gene: TRBJ1-1
D gene: .
CDR3 DNA: TGCGCCAGCAGCCAAGATCTTACAGGGATCACTGAAGCTTTCTTT
CDR3 protein: CASSQDLTGITEAFF

clone size: .
V gene: TRBV7-2
J gene: TRBJ2-1
D gene: TRBD1
CDR3 DNA: TGTGCCAGCAGCTGGGACAGGGGGCGCAGCAATGAGCAGTTCTTC
CDR3 protein: CASSWDRGRSNEQFF

clone size: .
V gene: TRBV29-1
J gene: TRBJ2-5
D gene: .
CDR3 DNA: TGCAGCGTCAAAAAGGGGCAAGAGACCCAGTACTTC
CDR3 protein: CSVKKGQETQYF

clone size: once
V gene: TRBV19
J gene: TRBJ1-6
D gene: .
CDR3 DNA: TGTGCCAGTAGTAGCACAGACCTACTGGTCAATTCACCCCTCCACTTT
CDR3 protein: CASSSTDLLVNSPLHF

clone size: .
V gene: TRBV3-1/TRBV3-2
J gene: TRBJ2-3
D gene: TRBD2
CDR3 DNA: TGTGCCAGCAGCAAAGGGACTAGTGTGGATACGCAGTATTTT
CDR3 protein: CASSKGTSVDTQYF

clone size: .
V gene: TRBV6-5
J gene: TRBJ2-7
D gene: TRBD1
CDR3 DNA: TGTGCCAGCAGTTACCTCCTCGGACAGGGTTACGAGCAGTACTTC
CDR3 protein: CASSYLLGQGYEQYF

clone size: .
V gene: TRBV19
J gene: TRBJ1-3
D gene: TRBD1
CDR3 DNA: TGTGCCAGTAGAGAGGATCGGACAGGGGGTGGAAACACCATATATTTT
CDR3 protein: CASREDRTGGGNTIYF

clone size: .
V gene: TRBV6-2/TRBV6-3
J gene: TRBJ2-7
D gene: .
CDR3 DNA: TGTGCCAGCAGCCCCGGGACAATTTACGAGCAGTACTTC
CDR3 protein: CASSPGTIYEQYF

clone size: .
V gene: TRBV19
J gene: TRBJ2-7
D gene: TRBD1
CDR3 DNA: TGTGCCAGTAGCTTAAAAATAAGACAGGGGGCGGTCTACGAGCAGTACTTC
CDR3 protein: CASSLKIRQGAVYEQYF

clone size: .
V gene: TRBV28
J gene: TRBJ1-2
D gene: .
CDR3 DNA: TGTGCCAGCAGTTCGGGTGACTATGGCTACACCTTC
CDR3 protein: CASSSGDYGYTF

clone size: .
V gene: TRBV5-8
J gene: TRBJ1-5
D gene: .
CDR3 DNA: TGTGCCAGCAGCTTGGTGCGGGGGGGTCAGCCCCAGCATTTT
CDR3 protein: CASSLVRGGQPQHF

clone size: .
V gene: TRBV2
J gene: TRBJ1-3
D gene: .
CDR3 DNA: TGTGCCAGCGCCCAACAGCACTTCTCTGGAAACACCATATATTTT
CDR3 protein: CASAQQHFSGNTIYF

clone size: .
V gene: TRBV19
J gene: TRBJ2-5
D gene: .
CDR3 DNA: TGTGCCAGTAGTATCTTTGGGGGGGCGGGAGACTTC
CDR3 protein: CASSIFGGAGDF

clone size: .
V gene: TRBV9
J gene: TRBJ2-3
D gene: .
CDR3 DNA: TGTGCCAGCAGCCCCGGGGATACTCTCACAGATACGCAGTATTTT
CDR3 protein: CASSPGDTLTDTQYF

clone size: .
V gene: TRBV6-5
J gene: TRBJ1-6
D gene: TRBD1
CDR3 DNA: TGTGCCAGCAGTACAGGGGGCCTTTTTTCACCCCTCCACTTT
CDR3 protein: CASSTGGLFSPLHF

clone size: .
V gene: TRBV6-4
J gene: TRBJ1-5
D gene: .
CDR3 DNA: TGTGCCAGCACCAGGGGTCAGCCCCAGCATTTT
CDR3 protein: CASTRGQPQHF

clone size: .
V gene: TRBV5-1
J gene: TRBJ2-4
D gene: TRBD1
CDR3 DNA: TGCGCCAGCAGCTCAGGGGGCGCCGGATACATTCAGTACTTC
CDR3 protein: CASSSGGAGYIQYF

clone size: few
V gene: TRBV7-2
J gene: TRBJ1-5
D gene: .
CDR3 DNA: TGTGCCAGCAGCCCGGGGGAGAGCAATCAGCCCCAGCATTTT
CDR3 protein: CASSPGESNQPQHF

clone size: .
V gene: TRBV5-1
J gene: TRBJ2-5
D gene: TRBD2
CDR3 DNA: TGCGCCAGCAGCGCCGGACTAGCGGGAGGGTGGGTCCAAGAGACCCAGTACTTC
CDR3 protein: CASSAGLAGGWVQETQYF

clone size: .
V gene: TRBV9
J gene: TRBJ1-1
D gene: TRBD1
CDR3 DNA: TGTGCCAGCAGCGTACAGGGGGCGAGTACTGAAGCTTTCTTT
CDR3 protein: CASSVQGASTEAFF

clone size: .
V gene: TRBV9
J gene: TRBJ1-1
D gene: .
CDR3 DNA: TGTGCCCGCAGCGGGGGGGGGACCGCCCTAGCTGAAGCTTTCTTT
CDR3 protein: CARSGGGTALAEAFF

clone size: once
V gene: TRBV6-5
J gene: TRBJ1-6
D gene: .
CDR3 DNA: TGTGCCAGCACCCGACAGAGCTCCTATAATTCACCCCTCCACTTT
CDR3 protein: CASTRQSSYNSPLHF

clone size: .
V gene: TRBV10-3
J gene: TRBJ1-6
D gene: TRBD1
CDR3 DNA: TGTGCCATCGGGCGGGACAGAGGAAATTCACCCCTCCACTTT
CDR3 protein: CAIGRDRGNSPLHF

clone size: .
V gene: TRBV2
J gene: TRBJ1-2
D gene: .
CDR3 DNA: TGTGCCAGCAGCCCTTTGGGGGAGGGATCGACCTATGGCTACACCTTC
CDR3 protein: CASSPLGEGSTYGYTF

clone size: .
V gene: TRBV19
J gene: TRBJ2-1
D gene: TRBD2
CDR3 DNA: TGTGCCAGTAGTAACAGAGCGGGAGGGCCGGGATACAATGAGCAGTTCTTC
CDR3 protein: CASSNRAGGPGYNEQFF

clone size: .
V gene: TRBV18
J gene: TRBJ1-2
D gene: TRBD1
CDR3 DNA: TGTGCCAGCTCACCAGACAGGGGCTATGGCTACACCTTC
CDR3 protein: CASSPDRGYGYTF